The 6 T cell receptor beta chains below come from one sample, sequenced in a study of blood T cell repertoires in COVID-19. Repertoires were generated with immunoSEQ multiplex PCR, while TCRdb's copy carries only in-frame clones and drops some. The sample has some 180,000 clones; roughly 80% are singletons. Sequenced input: peripheral blood. The receptors come from a man aged 45-65 years who had recovered from COVID-19.

The chain joins TRBV6-5 to TRBJ2-7; TRBD1 matches 8 bases. Looked up from germline, CDR1 is MNHEY and CDR2 is SVGAGI. This CDR3 region has 13 residues. The trim removed 10 bases at V and 5 bases at J, leaving 10 bases unmatched. In DNA, the CDR3 is TGTGCCATCTCCGAAGGACAGGGCCACGAGCAGTACTTC. It is translated as CAISEGQGHEQYF.

The chain recombines TRBV24-1 with TRBJ2-1, with TRBD1 identical over 8 bases. V trimming: 0 bases; J trimming: 0 bases; junction bases outside the gene matches: 3. CDR3 length: 17 residues. Per the germline V gene, CDR1 is KGHDR and CDR2 is SFDVKD. The CDR3 protein is CATSDLLTGDSYNEQFF. For the CDR3, the DNA is TGTGCCACCAGTGATTTGTTGACAGGGGACTCCTACAATGAGCAGTTCTTC.

The count of this clone is one. V is TRBV28 and J is TRBJ1-3; D possibly corresponds to TRBD1 (5 bases). Germline CDR1 reads MDHEN; CDR2 reads SYDVKM. CDR3 length: 15 amino acids. Trimming took off 2 bases at V and 4 bases at J, with 12 bases between the two ends. CDR3 in DNA: TGTGCCAGCAGTTTAGGGGGGATCTGGGGAAACACCATATATTTT. Protein product: CASSLGGIWGNTIYF.

This clone was seen ten or more times. The CDR3 sequence is CASSLGTMGEQYF. The CDR3 nucleotides read TGCGCCAGCAGTCTCGGGACTATGGGCGAGCAGTACTTC. The chain combines TRBV10-1 with TRBJ2-7; 7 positions match TRBD2. The CDR3 is made up of 13 amino acids. After removal of 5 bases from V and 6 bases from J, the junction contained 7 bases not matched to a gene. Germline CDR1 is WNHNN and CDR2 is SYGVQD (reference sequence).

This rearrangement joins TRBV27 to TRBJ2-7; D gene uncertain. CDR1 and CDR2 (germline): MNHEY, SMNVEV (reference sequence). Trimming took off 3 bases at V and 3 bases at J, with 12 bases between the two ends. The CDR3 loop spans 14 amino acids. CDR3 DNA: TGTGCCAGCAGTTTGGCAGTTGCTGACTACGAGCAGTACTTC. As protein: CASSLAVADYEQYF.

The chain couples TRBV7-3 to TRBJ2-5; 8 nucleotides align to TRBD2. Germline CDR1 SGHTA, CDR2 FQGTGA. V trimming: 2 bases; J trimming: 4 bases; junction bases outside the gene matches: 9. This CDR3 contains 16 residues. CDR3 residues: CASSLRAGERGETQYF. In nucleotides, the CDR3 is TGTGCCAGCAGCTTACGAGCGGGAGAGAGGGGAGAGACCCAGTACTTC.